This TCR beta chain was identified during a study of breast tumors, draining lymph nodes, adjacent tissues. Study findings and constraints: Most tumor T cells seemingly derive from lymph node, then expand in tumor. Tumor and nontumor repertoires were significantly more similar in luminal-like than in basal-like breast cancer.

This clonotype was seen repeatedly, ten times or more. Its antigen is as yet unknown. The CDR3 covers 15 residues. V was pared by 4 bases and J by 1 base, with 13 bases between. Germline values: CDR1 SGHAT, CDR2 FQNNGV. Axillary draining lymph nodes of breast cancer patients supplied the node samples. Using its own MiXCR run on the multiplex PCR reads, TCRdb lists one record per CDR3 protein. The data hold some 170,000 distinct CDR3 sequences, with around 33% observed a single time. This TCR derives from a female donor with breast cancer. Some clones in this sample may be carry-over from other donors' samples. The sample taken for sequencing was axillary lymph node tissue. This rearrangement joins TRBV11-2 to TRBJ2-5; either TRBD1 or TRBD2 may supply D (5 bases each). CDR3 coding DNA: TGTGCCAGCAGCTCGGGACCGCCGTCCCAAGAGACCCAGTACTTC. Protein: CASSSGPPSQETQYF.